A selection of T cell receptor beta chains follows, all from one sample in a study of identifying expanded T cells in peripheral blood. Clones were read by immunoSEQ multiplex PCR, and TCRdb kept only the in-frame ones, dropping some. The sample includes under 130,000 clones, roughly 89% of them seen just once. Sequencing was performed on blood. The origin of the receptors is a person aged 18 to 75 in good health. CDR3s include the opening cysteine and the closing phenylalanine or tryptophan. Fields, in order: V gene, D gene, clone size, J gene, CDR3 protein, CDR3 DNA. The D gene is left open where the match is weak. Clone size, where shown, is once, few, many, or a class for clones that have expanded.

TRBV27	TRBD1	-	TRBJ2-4	CASTSRQGAHIQYF	TGTGCCAGCACCTCCCGACAGGGGGCTCACATTCAGTACTTC
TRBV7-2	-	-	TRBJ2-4	CASSLVIGSENIQYF	TGTGCCAGCAGCTTAGTCATCGGGAGCGAAAACATTCAGTACTTC
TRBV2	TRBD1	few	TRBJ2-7	CASSARQGGLYEQYF	TGTGCCAGCAGCGCGCGACAGGGTGGACTCTACGAGCAGTACTTC
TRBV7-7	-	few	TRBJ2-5	CASSLGAQETQYF	TGTGCCAGCAGCTTGGGGGCCCAAGAGACCCAGTACTTC
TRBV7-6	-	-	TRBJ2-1	CASSSEVGNEQFF	TGTGCCAGCAGCTCCGAGGTTGGAAATGAGCAGTTCTTC
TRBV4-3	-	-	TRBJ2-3	CASSQDLIRDSNTDTQYF	TGCGCCAGCAGCCAAGATCTCATAAGAGATTCCAACACAGATACGCAGTATTTT
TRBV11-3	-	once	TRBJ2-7	CASSPNPSRAEQYF	TGTGCCAGCAGCCCCAACCCGAGTCGAGCCGAGCAGTACTTC
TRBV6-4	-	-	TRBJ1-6	CASSLYLWNSPLHF	TGTGCCAGCAGTTTGTACCTGTGGAATTCACCCCTCCACTTT
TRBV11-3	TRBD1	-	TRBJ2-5	CASSNRGGETQYF	TGTGCCAGCAGTAACAGGGGTGGAGAGACCCAGTACTTC
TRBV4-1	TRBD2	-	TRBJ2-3	CASSPQAGGGDTQYF	TGCGCCAGCAGCCCACAAGCGGGGGGCGGGGATACGCAGTATTTT
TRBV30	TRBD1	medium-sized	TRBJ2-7	CAWSLQGAGEQYF	TGTGCCTGGAGTCTACAGGGGGCGGGGGAGCAGTACTTC
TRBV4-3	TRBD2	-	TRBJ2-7	CASSQLHSGTKAYEQYF	TGCGCCAGCAGCCAACTCCATTCCGGGACTAAAGCCTACGAGCAGTACTTC
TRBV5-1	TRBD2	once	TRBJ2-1	CASTGTSGGEQFF	TGCGCCAGCACCGGGACTAGCGGGGGTGAGCAGTTCTTC
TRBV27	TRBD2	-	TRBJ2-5	CASSPRSGLAGVRETQYF	TGTGCCAGCAGTCCTCGGTCCGGACTAGCGGGGGTTAGGGAGACCCAGTACTTC
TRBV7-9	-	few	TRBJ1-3	CASSLGWAGAGNTIYF	TGTGCCAGCAGTCTAGGATGGGCAGGGGCTGGAAACACCATATATTTT
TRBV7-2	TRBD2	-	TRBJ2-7	CASRPPAGGHEQYF	TGTGCCAGCAGACCCCCAGCGGGGGGGCACGAGCAGTACTTC
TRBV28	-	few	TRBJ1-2	CASSLSGRAANYGYTF	TGTGCCAGCAGTTTATCGGGTAGGGCAGCAAACTATGGCTACACCTTC
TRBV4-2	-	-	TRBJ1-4	CASGSDELLPRTNEKLFF	TGTGCCAGCGGCTCCGACGAGCTGCTTCCTAGAACTAATGAAAAACTGTTTTTT
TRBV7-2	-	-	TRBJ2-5	CASTTRAGQETQYF	TGTGCCAGCACCACCCGGGCCGGCCAAGAGACCCAGTACTTC
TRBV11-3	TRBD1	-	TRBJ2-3	CASSPTGGHYTQYF	TGTGCCAGCAGCCCAACAGGGGGCCATTATACGCAGTATTTT
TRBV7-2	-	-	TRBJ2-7	CASSYSSYEQYF	TGTGCCAGCAGCTATAGCTCCTACGAGCAGTACTTC
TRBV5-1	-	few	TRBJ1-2	CASSLEVGASRGYTF	TGCGCCAGCAGCTTGGAGGTGGGCGCATCCAGGGGCTACACCTTC
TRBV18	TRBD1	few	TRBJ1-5	CASSQTGELQPQHF	TGTGCCAGCTCACAGACAGGGGAGCTTCAGCCCCAGCATTTT
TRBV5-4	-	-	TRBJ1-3	CASSLDRPSGNTIYF	TGTGCCAGCAGCTTGGATCGCCCCTCTGGAAACACCATATATTTT
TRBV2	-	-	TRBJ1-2	CASSEAPPPGVGYTF	TGTGCCAGCAGTGAAGCACCCCCTCCAGGGGTGGGATACACCTTC
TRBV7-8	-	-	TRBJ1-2	CASSPTSGGFYGYTF	TGTGCCAGCAGCCCTACCAGTGGGGGATTCTATGGCTACACCTTC
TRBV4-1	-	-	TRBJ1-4	CASSRGGGAYEKLFF	TGCGCCAGCAGCCGAGGAGGAGGGGCTTATGAAAAACTGTTTTTT
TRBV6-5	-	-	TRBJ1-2	CASSYSAGYNYGYTF	TGTGCCAGCAGTTACTCCGCAGGGTATAACTATGGCTACACCTTC
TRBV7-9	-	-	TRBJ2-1	CASSLDLPAGFF	TGTGCCAGCAGCCTCGACCTCCCCGCCGGATTCTTC
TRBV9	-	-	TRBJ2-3	CASSSRTGVPDTQYF	TGTGCCAGCAGCAGCCGAACCGGGGTCCCAGATACGCAGTATTTT
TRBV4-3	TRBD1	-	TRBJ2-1	CASSPRQGGMYYNEQFF	TGCGCCAGCAGCCCTCGACAGGGCGGTATGTACTACAATGAGCAGTTCTTC
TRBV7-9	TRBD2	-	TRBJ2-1	CASSQSGGSYNEQFF	TGTGCCAGCAGCCAAAGCGGGGGCTCCTACAATGAGCAGTTCTTC
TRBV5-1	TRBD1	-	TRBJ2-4	CASSQGQGAGNIQYF	TGCGCCAGCAGCCAGGGACAGGGGGCGGGAAACATTCAGTACTTC
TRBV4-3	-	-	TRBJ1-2	CASSQDPWGSHYGYTF	TGCGCCAGCAGCCAAGATCCATGGGGGTCACACTATGGCTACACCTTC
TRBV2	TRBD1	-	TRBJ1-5	CASNRDRLANQPQHF	TGTGCCAGCAATAGGGACAGACTGGCTAATCAGCCCCAGCATTTT
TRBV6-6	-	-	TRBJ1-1	CATEEGGWAEAFF	TGTGCCACCGAGGAGGGGGGTTGGGCTGAAGCTTTCTTT
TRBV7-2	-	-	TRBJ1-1	CASSLVGGVTEAFF	TGTGCCAGCAGCTTAGTAGGTGGGGTGACTGAAGCTTTCTTT
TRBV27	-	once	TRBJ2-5	CASSPRGGQETQYF	TGTGCCAGCAGCCCTCGGGGCGGGCAAGAGACCCAGTACTTC
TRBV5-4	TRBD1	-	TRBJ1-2	CASSLGQGEGGYTF	TGTGCCAGCAGCTTGGGACAGGGGGAAGGAGGCTACACCTTC
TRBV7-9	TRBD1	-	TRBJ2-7	CASSFGTGLIPYEQYF	TGTGCCAGCAGCTTTGGGACAGGGCTGATACCCTACGAGCAGTACTTC
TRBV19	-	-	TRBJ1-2	CASSIGPENYGYTF	TGTGCCAGTAGTATTGGTCCGGAAAACTATGGCTACACCTTC
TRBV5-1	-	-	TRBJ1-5	CASSLSINQPQHF	TGCGCCAGCAGCTTAAGTATAAATCAGCCCCAGCATTTT